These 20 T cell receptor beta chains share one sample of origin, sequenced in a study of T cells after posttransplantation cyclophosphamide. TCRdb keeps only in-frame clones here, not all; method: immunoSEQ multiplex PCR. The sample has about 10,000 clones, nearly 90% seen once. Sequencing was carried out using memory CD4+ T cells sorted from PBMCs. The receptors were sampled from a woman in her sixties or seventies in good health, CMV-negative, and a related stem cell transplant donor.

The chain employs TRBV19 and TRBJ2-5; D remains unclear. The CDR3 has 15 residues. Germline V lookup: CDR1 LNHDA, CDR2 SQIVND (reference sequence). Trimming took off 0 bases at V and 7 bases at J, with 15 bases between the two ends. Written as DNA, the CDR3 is TGTGCCAGTAGTATAGAACCCTTTCCGGTAGTGACCCAGTACTTC. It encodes CASSIEPFPVVTQYF.

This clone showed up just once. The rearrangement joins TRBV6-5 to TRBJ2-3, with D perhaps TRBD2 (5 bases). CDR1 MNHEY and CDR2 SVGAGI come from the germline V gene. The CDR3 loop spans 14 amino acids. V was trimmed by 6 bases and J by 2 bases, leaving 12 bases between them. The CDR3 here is CASSPRTVTDTQYF. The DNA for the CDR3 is TGTGCCAGCAGCCCTAGGACTGTCACAGATACGCAGTATTTT.

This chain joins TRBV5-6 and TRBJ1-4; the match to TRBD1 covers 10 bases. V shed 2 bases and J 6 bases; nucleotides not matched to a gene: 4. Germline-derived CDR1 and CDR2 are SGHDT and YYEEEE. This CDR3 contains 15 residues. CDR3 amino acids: CASSLDRGRDEKLFF. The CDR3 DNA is TGTGCCAGCAGCTTAGACAGGGGGCGCGATGAAAAACTGTTTTTT. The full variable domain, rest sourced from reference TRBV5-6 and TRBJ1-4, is DAGVTQSPTHLIKTRGQQVTLRCSPKSGHDTVSWYQQALGQGPQFIFQYYEEEERQRGNFPDRFSGHQFPNYSSELNVNALLLGDSALYLCASSLDRGRDEKLFFGSGTQLSVL.

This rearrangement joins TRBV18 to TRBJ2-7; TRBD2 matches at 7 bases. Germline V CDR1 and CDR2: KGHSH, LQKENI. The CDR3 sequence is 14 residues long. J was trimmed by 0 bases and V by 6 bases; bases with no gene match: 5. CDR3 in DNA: TGTGCCAGCTCCCTCGGGGGGAGCTCCTACGAGCAGTACTTC. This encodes CASSLGGSSYEQYF. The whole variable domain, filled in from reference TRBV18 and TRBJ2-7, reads NAGVMQNPRHLVRRRGQEARLRCSPMKGHSHVYWYRQLPEEGLKFMVYLQKENIIDESGMPKERFSAEFPKEGPSILRIQQVVRGDSAAYFCASSLGGSSYEQYFGPGTRLTVT.

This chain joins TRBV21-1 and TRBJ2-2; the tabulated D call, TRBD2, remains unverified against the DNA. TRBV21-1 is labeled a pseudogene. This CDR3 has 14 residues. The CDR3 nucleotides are TGTGCCAGCCCCCCGGGAAGCGGCACCGGGGAGCTGTTTTTT. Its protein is CASPPGSGTGELFF.

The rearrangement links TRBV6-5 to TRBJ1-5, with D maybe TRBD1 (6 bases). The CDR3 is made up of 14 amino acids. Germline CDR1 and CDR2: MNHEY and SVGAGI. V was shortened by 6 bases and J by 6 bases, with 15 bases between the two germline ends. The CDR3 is CASSPAGDGQPQHF. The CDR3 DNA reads TGTGCCAGCAGCCCGGCAGGGGATGGTCAGCCCCAGCATTTT.

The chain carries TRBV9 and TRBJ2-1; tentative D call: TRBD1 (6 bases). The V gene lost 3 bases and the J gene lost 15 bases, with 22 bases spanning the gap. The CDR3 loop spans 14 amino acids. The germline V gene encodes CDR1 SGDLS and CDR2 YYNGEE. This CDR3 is CASSASPTGNKVFF. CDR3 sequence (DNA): TGTGCCAGCAGCGCCTCACCCACAGGGAATAAAGTGTTCTTC. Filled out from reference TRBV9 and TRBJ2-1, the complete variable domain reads DSGVTQTPKHLITATGQRVTLRCSPRSGDLSVYWYQQSLDQGLQFLIQYYNGEERAKGNILERFSAQQFPDLHSELNLSSLELGDSALYFCASSASPTGNKVFFGPGTRLTVL.

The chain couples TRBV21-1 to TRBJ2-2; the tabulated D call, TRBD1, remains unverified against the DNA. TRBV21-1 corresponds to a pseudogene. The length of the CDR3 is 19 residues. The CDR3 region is CASSKLGDRGPNNTGELFF. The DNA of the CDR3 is TGTGCCAGCAGCAAGTTGGGGGACAGGGGCCCCAACAACACCGGGGAGCTGTTTTTT.

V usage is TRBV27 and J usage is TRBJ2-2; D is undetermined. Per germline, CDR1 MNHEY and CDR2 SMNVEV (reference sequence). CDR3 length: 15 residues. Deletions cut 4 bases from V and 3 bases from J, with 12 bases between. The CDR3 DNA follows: TGTGCCAGCAGTTATAAAGACACTTACACCGGGGAGCTGTTTTTT. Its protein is CASSYKDTYTGELFF.

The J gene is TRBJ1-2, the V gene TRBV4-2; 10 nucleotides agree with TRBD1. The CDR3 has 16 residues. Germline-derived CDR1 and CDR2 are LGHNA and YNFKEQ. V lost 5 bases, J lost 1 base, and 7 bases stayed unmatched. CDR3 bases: TGTGCCAGCAGCGAACCGGGACAGGGGCTTAACTATGGCTACACCTTC. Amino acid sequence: CASSEPGQGLNYGYTF.

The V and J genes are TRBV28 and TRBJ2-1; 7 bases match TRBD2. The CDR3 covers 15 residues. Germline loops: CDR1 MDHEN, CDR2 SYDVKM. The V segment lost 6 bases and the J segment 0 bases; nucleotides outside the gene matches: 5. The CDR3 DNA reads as TGTGCCAGCAGGTCCGGGGGGTTCTCCTACAATGAGCAGTTCTTC. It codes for CASRSGGFSYNEQFF.

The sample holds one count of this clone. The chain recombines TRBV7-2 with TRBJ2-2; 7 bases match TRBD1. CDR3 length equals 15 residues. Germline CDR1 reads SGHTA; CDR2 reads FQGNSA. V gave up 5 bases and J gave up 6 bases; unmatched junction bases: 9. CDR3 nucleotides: TGTGCCAGCAGCCCCGGGTCCAGGGGGTCCGGGGAGCTGTTTTTT. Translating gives CASSPGSRGSGELFF.

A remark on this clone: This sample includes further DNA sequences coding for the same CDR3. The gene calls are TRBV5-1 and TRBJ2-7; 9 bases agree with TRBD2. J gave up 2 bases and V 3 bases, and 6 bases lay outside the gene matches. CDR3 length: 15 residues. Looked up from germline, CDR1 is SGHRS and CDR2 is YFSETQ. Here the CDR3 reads CASSSEAGGTYEQYF. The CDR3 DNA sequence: TGCGCCAGCAGCTCGGAGGCGGGAGGGACCTACGAGCAGTACTTC.

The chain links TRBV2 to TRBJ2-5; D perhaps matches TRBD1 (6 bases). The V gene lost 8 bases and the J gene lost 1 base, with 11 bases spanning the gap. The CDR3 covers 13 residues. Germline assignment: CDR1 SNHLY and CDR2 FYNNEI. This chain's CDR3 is CASQRGIQETQYF. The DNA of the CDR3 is TGTGCCAGCCAGAGGGGGATCCAAGAGACCCAGTACTTC.

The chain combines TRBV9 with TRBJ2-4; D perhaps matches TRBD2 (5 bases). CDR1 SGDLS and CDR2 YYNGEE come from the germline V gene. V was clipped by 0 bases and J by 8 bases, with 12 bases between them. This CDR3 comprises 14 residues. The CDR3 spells CASSVGLEGYIQYF. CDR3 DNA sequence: TGTGCCAGCAGCGTAGGGCTAGAGGGATACATTCAGTACTTC. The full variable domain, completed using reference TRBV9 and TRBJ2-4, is DSGVTQTPKHLITATGQRVTLRCSPRSGDLSVYWYQQSLDQGLQFLIQYYNGEERAKGNILERFSAQQFPDLHSELNLSSLELGDSALYFCASSVGLEGYIQYFGAGTRLSVL.

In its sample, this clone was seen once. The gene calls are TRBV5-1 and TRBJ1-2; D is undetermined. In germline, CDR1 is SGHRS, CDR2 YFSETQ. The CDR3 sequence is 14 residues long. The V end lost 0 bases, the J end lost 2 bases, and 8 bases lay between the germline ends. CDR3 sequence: CASSLAGENYGYTF. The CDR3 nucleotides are TGCGCCAGCAGCTTGGCCGGGGAAAACTATGGCTACACCTTC.

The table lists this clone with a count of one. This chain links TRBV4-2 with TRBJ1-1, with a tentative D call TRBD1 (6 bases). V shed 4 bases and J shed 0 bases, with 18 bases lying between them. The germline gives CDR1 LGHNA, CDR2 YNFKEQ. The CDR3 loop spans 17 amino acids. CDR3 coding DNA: TGTGCCAGCAGCCCCATGGGGCGGGGGCAATTGAACACTGAAGCTTTCTTT. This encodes CASSPMGRGQLNTEAFF.

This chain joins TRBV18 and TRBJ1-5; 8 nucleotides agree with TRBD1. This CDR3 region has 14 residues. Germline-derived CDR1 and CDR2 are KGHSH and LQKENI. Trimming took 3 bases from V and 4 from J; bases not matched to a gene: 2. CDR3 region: CASSPTGGNQPQHF. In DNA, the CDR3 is TGTGCCAGCTCACCTACAGGGGGGAATCAGCCCCAGCATTTT.

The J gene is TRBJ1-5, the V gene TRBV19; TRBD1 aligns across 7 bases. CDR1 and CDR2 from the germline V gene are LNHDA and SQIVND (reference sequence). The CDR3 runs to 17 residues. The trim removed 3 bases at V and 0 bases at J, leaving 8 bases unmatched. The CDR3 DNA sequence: TGTGCCAGTAGTATTCGGACAGGTGGTAATAGCAATCAGCCCCAGCATTTT. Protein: CASSIRTGGNSNQPQHF.

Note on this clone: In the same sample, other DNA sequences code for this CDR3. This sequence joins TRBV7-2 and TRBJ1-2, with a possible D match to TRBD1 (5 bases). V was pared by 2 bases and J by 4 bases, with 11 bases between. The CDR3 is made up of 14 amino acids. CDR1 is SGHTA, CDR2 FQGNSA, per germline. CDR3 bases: TGTGCCAGCAGCTTATCCACCGGGGGCTATGGCTACACCTTC. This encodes CASSLSTGGYGYTF. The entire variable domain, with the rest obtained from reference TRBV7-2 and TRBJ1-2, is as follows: GAGVSQSPSNKVTEKGKDVELRCDPISGHTALYWYRQSLGQGLEFLIYFQGNSAPDKSGLPSDRFSAERTGGSVSTLTIQRTQQEDSAVYLCASSLSTGGYGYTFGSGTRLTVV.